Listed here is a single TCR beta chain. Time point meaning: patch test 3, about 24 weeks after DPC sensitization. Treatment of the sample: therapeutic diphenylcyclopropenone sensitization with weekly scalp DPC. Total RNA was isolated from whole blood that had not been fractionated. Unique molecular identifiers were attached to individual cDNA molecules within the library. One entry per CDR3 protein, called by TCRdb with MiXCR from the RACE reads. The sample lists approximately 71,000 distinct CDR3 sequences, around 10% occurring once. These data originate in a study of human T cells and chemical hapten exposure. Study-level background: On approximately 2 cm by approximately 2 cm of upper inner arm skin, sensitization was performed with 2% DPC. The patients were mostly female; they had alopecia areata, totalis or universalis.

Trimming cost V 4 bases and J 3 bases, with 10 bases left between them. The CDR3 covers 14 residues. The receptor was isolated from a woman between 45 and 65 years old with alopecia areata. Some clones in this sample may be carry-over from other donors' samples. The gene calls are TRBV12-3 or TRBV12-4 and TRBJ2-4; D is uncertain. Sequenced material: whole blood, taken in connection with sensitization to the hapten diphenylcyclopropenone (DPC). This CDR3 reads CASSWLRLKNIQYF. CDR3 DNA: TGTGCCAGCAGTTGGTTGAGACTCAAAAACATTCAGTACTTC.